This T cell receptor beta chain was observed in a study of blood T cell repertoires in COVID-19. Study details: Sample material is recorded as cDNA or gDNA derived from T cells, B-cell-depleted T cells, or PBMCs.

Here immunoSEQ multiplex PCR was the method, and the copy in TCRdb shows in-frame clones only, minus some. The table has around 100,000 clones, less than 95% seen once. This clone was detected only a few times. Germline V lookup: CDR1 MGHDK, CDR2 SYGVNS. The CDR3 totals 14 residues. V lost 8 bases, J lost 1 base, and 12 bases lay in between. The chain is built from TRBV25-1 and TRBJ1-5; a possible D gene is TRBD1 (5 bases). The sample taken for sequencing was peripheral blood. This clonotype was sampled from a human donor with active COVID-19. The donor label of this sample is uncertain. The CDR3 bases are TGTGCCAGCGGGCCGGGGGGAAGCAATCAGCCCCAGCATTTT. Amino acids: CASGPGGSNQPQHF.